This T cell receptor beta chain was found in a study of blood T cell repertoires in COVID-19. Turning to the study itself: The cDNA or gDNA used as material had been derived from T cells, B-cell-depleted T cells, or PBMCs.

In the study's own analysis: Amplification of reference gene primers was used by the study to estimate nucleated cell counts. Produced via immunoSEQ multiplex PCR; TCRdb's table is partial and in-frame only. The DNA was the basis for D and trimming; V, J and clone size are from that table. The sample has more than 95,000 clones; just over 90% are singletons. V was trimmed by 2 bases and J by 0 bases, leaving 8 bases between them. CDR1 and CDR2 (germline): ENHRY, SYGVKD. There are 15 residues in the CDR3. The sample was peripheral blood. This clonotype was obtained from a human donor with active COVID-19. The donor label of this sample is uncertain. This chain connects TRBV10-3 to TRBJ1-3; D is unresolved. The CDR3 nucleotides are TGTGCCATCAGTGAGCGGGGAAGCTCTGGAAACACCATATATTTT. Translating gives CAISERGSSGNTIYF.